This record covers a single TCR beta chain. The protocol was immunoSEQ multiplex PCR, while the TCRdb copy is restricted to in-frame clones and leaves out a portion. The repertoire consists of 250,000 to 300,000 clones, with 88% occurring once and the leading ten covering roughly 10%. The CDR3 is 15 amino acids. V was pared by 4 bases and J by 7 bases, with 17 bases between. Per the germline V gene, CDR1 is MNHEY and CDR2 is SVGEGT. The record originates from a study of blood T cell repertoires in COVID-19. Overall study context: The United States, Italy and Spain provided the acute and convalescent COVID-19 samples. From T cells, B-cell-depleted T cells, or PBMCs came the material, which was cDNA or gDNA.

Patients in Seattle were enrolled during active infection, then followed longitudinally. Sequencing was performed on peripheral blood. V gene TRBV6-2 or TRBV6-3 combines with J gene TRBJ2-4, with a weak D call TRBD1 (6 bases). This TCR was sampled from a woman under 40 with COVID-19, enrolled during active disease. CDR3 sequence reads: CASSSPGLRGNIQYF. In DNA, the CDR3 is TGTGCCAGCAGTTCCCCGGGCCTTAGGGGGAACATTCAGTACTTC.